One TCR beta chain is described in this entry. What it binds is not known. The data originate from a study of cytomegalovirus exposure and HLA in healthy donors. Regarding the study as a whole: Later on, a genetic analysis was performed. It linked a missense variant in DCLRE1C with V- and J-gene trimming of TCR beta.

The PCR contained 60 Vbeta and 13 Jbeta primers. Sequenced by immunoSEQ multiplex PCR; TCRdb stores in-frame clones only, minus some. The data show approximately 200,000 clones, with 82% seen just once and roughly 0.097% held by the top ten. Sequencing used PBMCs. This sequence originates from a boy aged 2 to 9 in good health and CMV-seronegative.

CDR3 in amino acids: CASRGFGGREQYF. CDR3 nucleotides: TGTGCCAGCAGGGGTTTCGGAGGGCGCGAGCAGTACTTC. The chain links TRBV27 to TRBJ2-5, with a weak D call TRBD2 (6 bases). Gene TRBJ2-7 matches the end of the DNA better, so the J call may be wrong. The germline CDR1 and CDR2 sequences are MNHEY and SMNVEV (reference sequence). This CDR3 comprises 13 residues.